This T cell receptor (beta chain) was recovered during a study of blood T cells in healthy people across ages. General study findings and limits: TCR beta diversity per million T cells fell roughly linearly with age. Bulk PBMC profiling left naive and antigen-experienced comparisons inconclusive. Naive CD4+ cells and diversity were both higher in long-lived donors than in aged donors.

Together with a sample-barcoded 5' primer, a J-beta primer mix was included in a second PCR lasting roughly 6 to 12 cycles. TCRdb re-called the 5' RACE reads with MiXCR, one entry per CDR3 protein. Among some 1.1 million distinct CDR3 sequences listed, less than 45% were seen once. As concerns this clonotype: What it recognizes is unknown.

This sequence originates from a man in his late teens or twenties in good health. Material: blood.

The CDR3 DNA sequence: TGTGCCAGCAGCTTACCCACCACCGGCTACACCTTC. Amino acids: CASSLPTTGYTF. The V and J genes are TRBV7-9 and TRBJ1-2; D unclear. This CDR3 region has 12 residues. CDR1 is SEHNR, CDR2 FQNEAQ, per germline (reference sequence). The V and J ends lost 2 bases and 8 bases respectively, with 9 bases between them.